Listed here are 18 T cell receptor beta chains from one sample, sequenced in a study of blood T cell repertoires in COVID-19. Generated by immunoSEQ multiplex PCR, the TCRdb table keeps only in-frame clones and is missing some. This table has about 70,000 clones, roughly 92% appearing once. Sequenced input: peripheral blood. The receptors come from a man in his forties or fifties with COVID-19, enrolled during active disease.

The chain couples TRBV14 to TRBJ2-2; D is undetermined. Germline V lookup: CDR1 SGHDN, CDR2 FVKESK. The CDR3 covers 18 residues. The germline V and J ends were trimmed by 0 bases and 0 bases, with 14 bases remaining between them. CDR3 nucleotides: TGTGCCAGCAGCCAAGATTTCCAGGAAAACACGAACACCGGGGAGCTGTTTTTT. Translating gives CASSQDFQENTNTGELFF.

This clone was detected once. J is TRBJ2-1 and V is TRBV5-1; possible D gene TRBD1, 5 bases. The CDR3 is made up of 14 amino acids. Trimming removed 0 bases at V and 4 bases at J, with 8 bases between. Germline V gives CDR1 SGHRS, CDR2 YFSETQ. The CDR3 here is CASSLGGVYNEQFF. CDR3 coding DNA: TGCGCCAGCAGCTTGGGGGGCGTTTACAATGAGCAGTTCTTC.

V is TRBV10-3 and J is TRBJ2-4, with 7 bases that match TRBD1. The ends lost 2 bases at V and 1 base at J; junction bases unmatched: 2. The CDR3 spans 15 residues. Germline loops: CDR1 ENHRY, CDR2 SYGVKD. The CDR3 sequence is CAISETQGAKNIQYF. The CDR3 DNA sequence: TGTGCCATCAGTGAGACACAGGGGGCCAAAAACATTCAGTACTTC.

The CDR3, as DNA: TGTGCCAGCACAACTACTAGCGGGAACACCGGGGAGCTGTTTTTT. The encoded protein is CASTTTSGNTGELFF. V usage is TRBV28 and J usage is TRBJ2-2; 8 bases match TRBD2. The V gene end was trimmed by 7 bases and the J gene end by 1 base; junction bases not matched to a gene: 5. This CDR3 is built from 15 residues. Germline lookup yields CDR1 MDHEN and CDR2 SYDVKM. The variable domain in full, with the rest retrieved from reference TRBV28 and TRBJ2-2, is DVKVTQSSRYLVKRTGEKVFLECVQDMDHENMFWYRQDPGLGLRLIYFSYDVKMKEKGDIPEGYSVSREKKERFSLILESASTNQTSMYLCASTTTSGNTGELFFGEGSRLTVL.

The gene calls are TRBV5-1 and TRBJ2-3, with 10 nucleotides matching TRBD1. The CDR3 runs to 17 residues. CDR1 is SGHRS and CDR2 is YFSETQ in the germline V gene. J was trimmed by 3 bases and V by 0 bases; bases with no gene match: 7. The CDR3 reads CASSLAGQGVRTDTQYF. CDR3 nucleotide sequence: TGCGCCAGCAGCTTGGCCGGACAGGGGGTTCGGACAGATACGCAGTATTTT.

This chain uses TRBV30 with TRBJ2-1; D is possibly TRBD2 (6 bases). This CDR3 has 13 residues. V lost 2 bases and J 6 bases, leaving 11 bases between the germline ends. CDR1 GTSNPN and CDR2 SVGIG come from the germline V gene (reference sequence). The CDR3 sequence: CAWSLWEANEQFF. The CDR3 DNA follows: TGTGCCTGGAGTCTGTGGGAGGCCAATGAGCAGTTCTTC.

V usage is TRBV5-7 and J usage is TRBJ2-4, with 14 bases matching TRBD2. TRBV5-7 is an ORF, and what it does is uncertain. After removal of 2 bases from V and 1 base from J, the junction contained 8 bases not matched to a gene. This CDR3 is 19 amino acids long. The CDR3 nucleotides read TGTGCCAGCAGCTTTCCCCGGACTAGCGGGAGGTGGGCCAAAAACATTCAGTACTTC. Amino acid sequence: CASSFPRTSGRWAKNIQYF.

The chain links TRBV12-3 or TRBV12-4 to TRBJ1-5; no firm D call. V lost 7 bases, J lost 7 bases, and 11 bases lay in between. The CDR3 consists of 12 residues. The CDR3 DNA is TGTGCCAGCAATACCGGGTGGCAGCCCCAGCATTTT. Its translation is CASNTGWQPQHF.

The J gene is TRBJ2-5, the V gene TRBV7-7, with D maybe TRBD2 (6 bases). The CDR3 is made up of 13 amino acids. Germline V gives CDR1 SSHAT, CDR2 FNYEAQ (reference sequence). The V gene lost 3 bases and the J gene lost 3 bases, with 8 bases spanning the gap. CDR3 loop: CASSLTGEETQYF. DNA for the CDR3: TGTGCCAGCAGCTTGACGGGGGAAGAGACCCAGTACTTC.

The chain recombines TRBV5-4 with TRBJ1-4, with TRBD1 matching 8 bases. Germline assignment: CDR1 SGHNT and CDR2 YYREEE (reference sequence). This CDR3 contains 14 residues. Trimming took 2 bases from V and 8 from J; bases not matched to a gene: 5. DNA of the CDR3: TGTGCCAGCAGCTTCGACAGGGGACAAGAAAAACTGTTTTTT. It specifies CASSFDRGQEKLFF.

J is TRBJ2-1 and V is TRBV5-4; perhaps TRBD1 as D (5 bases). V was trimmed by 0 bases and J by 7 bases, leaving 5 bases between them. CDR1 is SGHNT and CDR2 is YYREEE in the germline V gene (reference sequence). The CDR3 loop spans 12 amino acids. Here the CDR3 reads CASSLAGNEQFF. DNA for the CDR3: TGTGCCAGCAGCTTGGCAGGGAATGAGCAGTTCTTC.

This chain links TRBV6-2 or TRBV6-3 with TRBJ2-5, with D tentatively TRBD2 (6 bases). Between the trimmed V and J ends, which lost 6 bases and 2 bases, there was a span of 16 bases. The CDR3 runs to 15 residues. Germline CDR1 MNHEY, CDR2 SVGEGT. CDR3 coding DNA: TGTGCCAGCAGCCCGGGGCTGGGACTGCAAGAGACCCAGTACTTC. Amino acids: CASSPGLGLQETQYF.

The chain combines TRBV19 with TRBJ1-5; 11 bases agree with TRBD1. J gave up 0 bases and V 6 bases, and 10 bases lay outside the gene matches. This CDR3 spans 18 amino acids. Germline loops: CDR1 LNHDA, CDR2 SQIVND (reference sequence). The CDR3 sequence is CASSFPGQGVYSNQPQHF. The CDR3, as DNA: TGTGCCAGTAGCTTTCCGGGACAGGGGGTTTATAGCAATCAGCCCCAGCATTTT.

J is TRBJ2-1 and V is TRBV6-1, with 11 bases aligning to TRBD2. The CDR3 length is 16 residues. Germline-derived CDR1 and CDR2 are MNHNS and SASEGT. The ends lost 4 bases at V and 8 bases at J; junction bases unmatched: 10. The CDR3, as DNA: TGTGCCAGCAGTGGGTCCGGGACTAGCGGAAGGGATGAGCAGTTCTTC. Residues: CASSGSGTSGRDEQFF.

V usage is TRBV7-9 and J usage is TRBJ1-6; 11 bases are shared with TRBD1. The junction had 2 bases not matched to a gene; V was cut back by 5 bases and J by 8 bases. CDR1 is SEHNR and CDR2 is FQNEAQ in the germline V gene (reference sequence). The CDR3 totals 14 residues. CDR3 sequence: CASSPGQGDSPLHF. The CDR3 DNA is TGTGCCAGCAGCCCGGGACAGGGGGATTCACCCCTCCACTTT.

CDR3 protein: CSASVAGGLGKNIQYF. The CDR3 DNA reads TGCAGTGCTAGTGTAGCGGGAGGGCTGGGCAAAAACATTCAGTACTTC. The J gene is TRBJ2-4, the V gene TRBV20-1; 11 nucleotides line up with TRBD2. The germline V gene has CDR1 DFQATT and CDR2 SNEGSKA (reference sequence). The CDR3 is made up of 16 amino acids. V shed 3 bases and J 3 bases; nucleotides not matched to a gene: 7.

CDR3 bases: TGTGCCAGCAGCGGTCAGGGGGCGCTTAATGAGCAGTTCTTC. Translation gives CASSGQGALNEQFF. The gene calls are TRBV3-1 (or the pseudogene TRBV3-2) and TRBJ2-1, with 8 bases fitting TRBD1. J lost 7 bases, V lost 5 bases, and 7 bases had no gene match. The CDR3 has 14 amino acids. CDR1 LGHDT and CDR2 YNNKEL come from the germline V gene (reference sequence).

This clone turned up a few times. The chain joins TRBV10-3 to TRBJ2-7; D is undetermined. Germline CDR1 reads ENHRY; CDR2 reads SYGVKD. V lost 5 bases to trimming and J lost 3 bases, with 8 bases between them. The CDR3 has 12 residues. DNA of the CDR3: TGTGCCATCAGTCCCAACGGCTACGAGCAGTACGTC. Protein product: CAISPNGYEQYV.